This T cell receptor (beta chain) was sequenced in a study of blood T cell repertoires in COVID-19. Study at large: T cells, B-cell-depleted T cells, or PBMCs supplied cDNA or gDNA.

Assay used: immunoSEQ multiplex PCR; TCRdb lists only in-frame clones, some missing. The sample lists 250,000 to 300,000 clones; nearly 90% were seen once. Sequenced input: PBMCs or T cells enriched from blood (not recorded which). The sequence was obtained from a woman in her twenties or thirties who had recovered from COVID-19.

CDR3 in DNA: TGTGCCAGCAGCTTGGGGCCCTCCAATGAGCAGTTCTTC. Translating gives CASSLGPSNEQFF. This rearrangement joins TRBV5-8 to TRBJ2-1; D call uncertain. Trimming stripped 0 bases from V and 6 bases from J, with 7 bases between. CDR1 SGHTS and CDR2 YDEGEE come from the germline V gene. CDR3 size: 13 residues.